The entry that follows covers one T cell receptor beta chain sequence. As yet, its antigen is unknown. The data were taken from a study of blood T cells in healthy people across ages. Findings of the study overall: More naive CD4+ cells and higher diversity were found in long-lived than in aged donors.

Sample-barcoded 5' priming and a J-beta primer mix drove a second PCR of about 6 to 12 cycles. TCRdb redid the calling of the 5' RACE reads with MiXCR, one entry per CDR3 protein. Here the sample spans about 1.4 million distinct CDR3 sequences, roughly 60% being singletons. The V and J ends lost 6 bases and 3 bases, in that order; junction bases with no gene match: 9. The CDR3 totals 15 residues. CDR1 and CDR2 from the germline V gene are MNHEY and SVGAGI. All donors came from Russia, were Caucasian and healthy, and spanned ages about 6 to 100. Peripheral blood samples of approximately 10 milliliters were drawn from each donor. Per sample, no less than 6 micrograms of total RNA were extracted.

This TCR was sampled from a man aged 18 to 29 in good health. The specimen was blood. This chain connects TRBV6-5 to TRBJ2-7; TRBD1 aligns across 9 bases. CDR3 protein: CASSGQGTLGYEQYF. CDR3 nucleotides: TGTGCCAGCAGCGGACAGGGGACTCTCGGCTACGAGCAGTACTTC.